The clone carrying this T cell receptor beta chain has a count of ten or more. What it recognizes is unknown. This entry is derived from a study of T cell repertoires in cytomegalovirus infection. Study background: Evidence of both CMV infection and a matching HLA type came from public TCR beta signatures. Study-level results: Based on cumulative public TCR beta family frequency, carriers of CMV plus the relevant HLA were identified. CMV-specific TCR beta clonotypes restricted by HLA-C were the ones dominating the ex vivo response.

TCRdb fed the reads into MiXCR, producing one record per CDR3 protein. The table lists about 98,000 distinct CDR3 sequences, approximately 15% of them singletons. The sample was PBMCs. This clonotype was sampled from a human donor in good health (CMV status not recorded). Some clones in this sample may be carry-over from other donors' samples.

Here the CDR3 DNA reads TGTGCCAGCAGTGAGGGGCAGTCCTACGAGCAGTACTTC. This translates into CASSEGQSYEQYF. V is TRBV28 and J is TRBJ2-7; D may correspond to TRBD1 or TRBD2 (5 bases each). Germline V gives CDR1 MDHEN, CDR2 SYDVKM. This CDR3 has 13 amino acids. Deletions cut 5 bases from V and 1 base from J, with 9 bases between.